A single sample gave rise to the 15 T cell receptor beta chains below, sequenced in a study of T cells in Graves' hyperthyroidism and ophthalmopathy. Amplification yielded TCR beta CDR3 regions, with RNA transcripts as the source. HTBI primers drove first-round RT-PCR of the TCR CDR3. A single record per CDR3 protein comes from TCRdb applying MiXCR to the multiplex PCR reads. The table has around 600,000 distinct CDR3 sequences, 15% to 19% seen once. The sequencing input was blood. Every receptor here comes from a woman aged 25 to 39 with Graves' hyperthyroidism.

At least ten counts were recorded for this clonotype. The chain joins TRBV12-3 or TRBV12-4 to TRBJ2-7; D is possibly TRBD2 (6 bases). The CDR3 runs 15 residues. V lost 4 bases and J 2 bases, leaving 15 bases between the germline ends. CDR3 coding DNA: TGTGCCAGCAGTTCCTCCGGGACTTGGGCCTACGAGCAGTACTTC. This codes for CASSSSGTWAYEQYF.

This chain connects TRBV11-2 to TRBJ2-1; no definite D call. The length of the CDR3 is 16 residues. Trimming took off 7 bases at V and 9 bases at J, with 25 bases between the two ends. Germline CDR1 SGHAT, CDR2 FQNNGV. CDR3 coding DNA: TGTGCCAGCAACTCTTTGGCAGGACCCGAGGCCGGTGAGCAGTTCTTC. Translation: CASNSLAGPEAGEQFF.

In this sample, this clonotype turned up many times. The rearrangement links TRBV11-2 to TRBJ2-1; D might be TRBD2 (5 bases). This CDR3 has 18 residues. Trimming removed 4 bases at V and 2 bases at J, with 21 bases between. CDR1 and CDR2 from the germline V gene are SGHAT and FQNNGV. CDR3 amino acids: CASSSLLRVSEAYNEQFF. The CDR3 nucleotides are TGTGCCAGCAGCTCCCTCTTGAGGGTTAGCGAGGCCTACAATGAGCAGTTCTTC.

In this sample, this clonotype turned up many times. The chain has TRBV20-1 and TRBJ2-7; 10 bases match TRBD2. Germline CDR1 and CDR2: DFQATT and SNEGSKA (reference sequence). The CDR3 is made up of 13 amino acids. V was pared by 3 bases and J by 6 bases, with 5 bases of the junction left unmatched. CDR3 residues: CSARRLAGVEQYF. For the CDR3, the DNA is TGCAGTGCTAGGCGGCTAGCGGGAGTCGAGCAGTACTTC.

This clonotype occurred many times. The rearrangement uses TRBV6-2 or TRBV6-3 and TRBJ1-5, with D hard to call. In germline, CDR1 is MNHEY, CDR2 SVGEGT. This CDR3 region has 14 residues. The V end lost 8 bases, the J end lost 3 bases, and 14 bases lay between the germline ends. The CDR3 DNA is TGTGCCAGCTCTACTAGACATTACAATCAGCCCCAGCATTTT. Protein product: CASSTRHYNQPQHF.

This clonotype was counted a few times. The chain joins TRBV6-1 to TRBJ2-3, with D perhaps matching TRBD2 (6 bases). This CDR3 has 14 amino acids. V shed 5 bases and J shed 6 bases, with 15 bases lying between them. Germline V gene sequence: CDR1 MNHNS, CDR2 SASEGT. The CDR3 sequence: CASSLAEAWDTQYF. The CDR3 region has the DNA TGTGCCAGCAGTTTAGCGGAGGCTTGGGATACGCAGTATTTT.

This clonotype was found many times. The chain recombines TRBV20-1 with TRBJ2-7; tentatively, D is TRBD2 (5 bases). V gave up 3 bases and J gave up 0 bases, with 9 bases separating them. From germline, CDR1 is DFQATT and CDR2 SNEGSKA (reference sequence). The length of the CDR3 is 13 residues. The CDR3, as DNA: TGCAGTGCTAGCCCCAGCGGCTCCTACGAGCAGTACTTC. The encoded protein is CSASPSGSYEQYF.

This clonotype showed up many times. The chain recombines TRBV11-1 with TRBJ2-1; D possibly corresponds to TRBD2 (5 bases). The CDR3 extends over 15 amino acids. Trimming took 5 bases from V and 6 from J, leaving 17 bases between them. Germline loops: CDR1 SGHAT, CDR2 FQDESV (reference sequence). The CDR3 sequence is CASSLPRIATNEQFF. The CDR3 DNA reads as TGTGCCAGCAGCCTGCCGAGGATAGCGACCAATGAGCAGTTCTTC. Full variable domain (rest looked up from reference TRBV11-1 and TRBJ2-1): EAEVAQSPRYKITEKSQAVAFWCDPISGHATLYWYRQILGQGPELLVQFQDESVVDDSQLPKDRFSAERLKGVDSTLKIQPAELGDSAMYLCASSLPRIATNEQFFGPGTRLTVL.

This clonotype occurred once. A much larger clone differs from this one at a single base, so this may be a read error. The rearrangement uses TRBV3-1 and TRBJ1-6; no firm D call. The ends were cut back, 8 bases at V and 8 bases at J, with 22 bases in the middle. CDR3 length: 16 residues. Germline CDR1 is LGHDT and CDR2 is YNNKEL (reference sequence). The CDR3 DNA reads TGTGCCAGCCGAGCTGGTATAGCCGATCCGTATTCACCCCTCCACTTT. This codes for CASRAGIADPYSPLHF. Using reference TRBV3-1 and TRBJ1-6 for the parts outside the CDR3, the full variable domain is DTAVSQTPKYLVTQMGNDKSIKCEQNLGHDTMYWYKQDSKKFLKIMFSYNNKELIINETVPNRFSPKSPDKAHLNLHINSLELGDSAVYFCASRAGIADPYSPLHFGNGTRLTVT.

The gene calls are TRBV24-1 and TRBJ2-1, with 13 bases matching TRBD2. CDR1 is KGHDR, CDR2 SFDVKD, per germline. V lost 4 bases to trimming and J lost 8 bases; unmatched junction nucleotides: 7. This CDR3 has 16 residues. CDR3 bases: TGTGCCACCAGTGAACCCGGACTAGCGGGAGTCCATGAGCAGTTCTTC. Amino acid sequence: CATSEPGLAGVHEQFF.

The table lists this clonotype with many counts. V is TRBV7-2 and J is TRBJ2-6; D ambiguous. Per the germline V gene, CDR1 is SGHTA and CDR2 is FQGNSA. CDR3 size: 15 residues. The V end was cut by 5 bases, the J end by 0 bases, with 8 bases between. As DNA, the CDR3 is TGTGCCAGCAGCCCATGGGACTCTGGGGCCAACGTCCTGACTTTC. This translates into CASSPWDSGANVLTF.

There are many counts of this clonotype. The chain has TRBV3-1 and TRBJ2-1, with 7 bases matching TRBD1. This CDR3 has 15 residues. Germline CDR1 is LGHDT and CDR2 is YNNKEL (reference sequence). J was trimmed by 4 bases and V by 4 bases; bases with no gene match: 7. Here the CDR3 reads CASSPGPGQYNEQFF. For the CDR3, the DNA is TGTGCCAGCAGCCCGGGGCCGGGACAGTACAATGAGCAGTTCTTC.

This clonotype was seen ten or more times. The V call is TRBV7-3, the J call TRBJ2-1; 10 bases map to TRBD2. Looked up from germline, CDR1 is SGHTA and CDR2 is FQGTGA. There are 17 residues in the CDR3. J lost 7 bases, V lost 1 base, and 10 bases had no gene match. CDR3 region: CASSLMIGTSDKNEQFF. CDR3 bases: TGTGCCAGCAGCTTAATGATTGGGACTAGCGATAAGAATGAGCAGTTCTTC.

In this sample, this clonotype turned up many times. V usage is TRBV7-3 and J usage is TRBJ2-5, with D perhaps TRBD2 (5 bases). Per germline, CDR1 SGHTA and CDR2 FQGTGA. V was clipped by 5 bases and J by 4 bases, with 17 bases between them. The CDR3 sequence is 15 residues long. The CDR3 DNA reads as TGTGCCAGCAGCCCTACACGGGGATTGAGAGAGACCCAGTACTTC. Amino acid sequence: CASSPTRGLRETQYF.

This sequence joins TRBV9 and TRBJ1-1, with a tentative D call TRBD1 (5 bases). Germline assignment: CDR1 SGDLS and CDR2 YYNGEE. Between the trimmed V and J ends, which lost 0 bases and 1 base, there was a span of 10 bases. This CDR3 has 15 amino acids. The CDR3 loop is CASSVGGTANTEAFF. In DNA form, the CDR3 reads TGTGCCAGCAGCGTAGGAGGGACGGCGAACACTGAAGCTTTCTTT.